A single sample is the source of the 5 T cell receptor beta chains below, sequenced in a study of T cells in Graves' hyperthyroidism and ophthalmopathy. Amplified TCR beta CDR3 regions came from RNA transcripts. The primer set for the first-round RT-PCR of the TCR CDR3 was HTBI. Using its own MiXCR run on the multiplex PCR reads, TCRdb lists one record per CDR3 protein. The sample includes 350,000 to 500,000 distinct CDR3 sequences, roughly 15% of them seen just once. Sequencing was carried out using blood. The receptors originated from a woman under 30 with Graves' hyperthyroidism.

The CDR3 protein is CASSPTGGANTEAFF. CDR3 DNA: TGTGCCAGCAGTCCTACAGGGGGCGCGAACACTGAAGCTTTCTTT. V usage is TRBV6-1 and J usage is TRBJ1-1, with 9 bases lining up with TRBD1. The CDR3 covers 15 residues. In germline, CDR1 is MNHNS, CDR2 SASEGT. V was clipped by 5 bases and J by 1 base; unmatched bases: 5.

This sequence joins TRBV20-1 and TRBJ2-1; TRBD2 matches 12 bases. V dropped 4 bases and J dropped 7; count of bases not matched to a gene: 14. Germline assignment: CDR1 DFQATT and CDR2 SNEGSKA (reference sequence). The CDR3 has 17 residues. The CDR3 DNA follows: TGCAGTGCTAATCGATGGGTACTAGCGGGAGGCCGGAATGAGCAGTTCTTC. This encodes CSANRWVLAGGRNEQFF.

The chain carries TRBV5-4 and TRBJ2-7; 9 bases agree with TRBD1. The CDR3 extends over 17 amino acids. Unmatched junction bases numbered 16, after V lost 4 bases and J lost 5 bases. CDR1 and CDR2 (germline): SGHNT, YYREEE (reference sequence). The CDR3 DNA sequence: TGTGCCAGCAGCCGGGACATAAAGACAGGGGGATCCGACGAGCAGTACTTC. Translating gives CASSRDIKTGGSDEQYF.

The chain carries TRBV12-3 or TRBV12-4 and TRBJ2-1; 15 bases match TRBD2. V gave up 6 bases and J gave up 15 bases; unmatched junction bases: 12. The CDR3 covers 15 residues. The CDR3 reads CASRPGLAGGVSGFF. CDR3 nucleotide sequence: TGTGCCAGCAGGCCGGGACTAGCGGGAGGAGTAAGTGGGTTCTTC.

The sample holds many counts of this clonotype. The chain links TRBV27 to TRBJ2-1; D not resolved. Germline loops: CDR1 MNHEY, CDR2 SMNVEV (reference sequence). V lost 4 bases to trimming and J lost 7 bases, with 14 bases between them. This CDR3 has 14 amino acids. The CDR3 loop is CASSSAERGNEQFF. DNA of the CDR3: TGTGCCAGCAGTTCAGCCGAAAGAGGTAATGAGCAGTTCTTC.